Listed below are T cell receptor beta chains from one sample, sequenced in a study of cytomegalovirus exposure and HLA in healthy donors. TCRdb's copy holds only in-frame clones and misses some; the assay was immunoSEQ multiplex PCR. Among roughly 110,000 clones listed, over 75% were seen once. Sequencing was performed on PBMCs. The receptors shown here come from a woman aged 30 to 39 in good health and CMV-seropositive. CDR3s include the opening cysteine and the closing phenylalanine or tryptophan. A D gene is named only where the DNA matches it firmly. Only part of the rows carry a size: once, few, many, or a class if the clone is expanded.

CDR3 DNA	CDR3 protein	D gene	J gene	clone size	V gene
TGTGCCTGGATAGGGCAGGGGTTTAAAAATTCACCCCTCCACTTT	CAWIGQGFKNSPLHF	-	TRBJ1-6	-	TRBV30
TGTGCCAGCAGCCCCACTTTGGTCGGGACCCAGTACTTC	CASSPTLVGTQYF	-	TRBJ2-5	-	TRBV6-5
TGTGCCAGCAGCTTAACAGGAGAGACTGAAGCTTTCTTT	CASSLTGETEAFF	-	TRBJ1-1	few	TRBV11-2
TGTGCCTGGAGTGTCATGGGGGGCTATGGCTACACCTTC	CAWSVMGGYGYTF	-	TRBJ1-2	-	TRBV30
TGTGCCAGCAGCGCAAGACACAGGGAGGGAGGCTACACCTTC	CASSARHREGGYTF	-	TRBJ1-2	few	TRBV9
TGTGCCAGCAGCGGTCAGGGTATGGCGAGTGAGCAGTACTTC	CASSGQGMASEQYF	-	TRBJ2-7	-	TRBV7-9
TGTGCCAGCAACAGCGGGGTTAGGGCGACCACTGAAGCTTTCTTT	CASNSGVRATTEAFF	-	TRBJ1-1	-	TRBV27
TGTGCCAGCAGCCTATGGGACAGGAACACTGAAGCTTTCTTT	CASSLWDRNTEAFF	TRBD1	TRBJ1-1	once	TRBV7-9
TGCGCCAGCAGCCAATCTAGCACTAGCCCCGGGACTCGGGAGCAGTTCTTC	CASSQSSTSPGTREQFF	-	TRBJ2-1	-	TRBV4-1
TGCGCCAGCAGCCACCCGGACAGAAACACCGGGGAGCTGTTTTTT	CASSHPDRNTGELFF	-	TRBJ2-2	-	TRBV4-1
TGTGCCAGCAAATCGTCCCCGAACACCGGGGAGCTGTTTTTT	CASKSSPNTGELFF	-	TRBJ2-2	-	TRBV27
TGTGCCAGCAGTCCTGGCGGGGGTGACGGCTACACCTTC	CASSPGGGDGYTF	-	TRBJ1-2	once	TRBV27
TGTGCCAGTAGTACGGGCAATGAGCAGTTCTTC	CASSTGNEQFF	-	TRBJ2-1	-	TRBV19
TGCGCCAGCAGCTTGGAATTACAGGGGGCCGTACTCAATGAGCAGTTCTTC	CASSLELQGAVLNEQFF	TRBD1	TRBJ2-1	-	TRBV5-1
TGTGCCAGTAGTGAACAGGGGGGTAATGAAAAACTGTTTTTT	CASSEQGGNEKLFF	TRBD1	TRBJ1-4	once	TRBV19
TGTGCCAGCAGCTTAGAGAGGAACACTGAAGCTTTCTTT	CASSLERNTEAFF	-	TRBJ1-1	-	TRBV11-2
TGTGCCAGCAGCTTAAGGTCGGGGAATGGCTACACCTTC	CASSLRSGNGYTF	-	TRBJ1-2	-	TRBV7-9
TGCGCCAGCAGCTTGTCGGTAGGGGGAGAGACCCAGTACTTC	CASSLSVGGETQYF	-	TRBJ2-5	-	TRBV5-1
TGTGCCAGCAGCTTACAAGGGGGTGAAGCTTTCTTT	CASSLQGGEAFF	-	TRBJ1-1	-	TRBV7-3
TGTGCCATCTCAAGCCCAGGCTCCACCGGGGAGCTGTTTTTT	CAISSPGSTGELFF	-	TRBJ2-2	-	TRBV10-3
TGTGCCAGCGCGGACAGGATTAATCAGCCCCAGCATTTT	CASADRINQPQHF	TRBD1	TRBJ1-5	once	TRBV6-5
TGTGCCAGCAGCTTAGCGCCCGGGTTCGGTGGGGCCAACGTCCTGACTTTC	CASSLAPGFGGANVLTF	-	TRBJ2-6	-	TRBV7-8
TGTTCCAGCAGCTTAAGTATGGGGGCCTTAGGAAAGGAAGCTTTCTTT	CSSSLSMGALGKEAFF	-	TRBJ1-1	-	TRBV7-9
TGTGCCAGCACTAGACTAGCGGGGGGGAGCACAGATACGCAGTATTTT	CASTRLAGGSTDTQYF	TRBD2	TRBJ2-3	-	TRBV2
TGCGCCAGCAGCCCCACAGGGGACACAGATACGCAGTATTTT	CASSPTGDTDTQYF	TRBD1	TRBJ2-3	-	TRBV5-1
TGCGCCAGCAGCTTGAAAGCAGGGGGTTCCCTCTCGATGAACACTGAAGCTTTCTTT	CASSLKAGGSLSMNTEAFF	TRBD1	TRBJ1-1	-	TRBV5-1
TGTGCCAGCAGCCGCCTTGTACTTAATGAAAAACTGTTTTTT	CASSRLVLNEKLFF	-	TRBJ1-4	-	TRBV6-5
TGTGCCAGGGGGACAGGGTCGGCCTACGAGCAGTACTTC	CARGTGSAYEQYF	TRBD1	TRBJ2-7	-	TRBV2
TGTGCCAGCACCGCTGGGGGACAGCGAGTCTATGGCTACACCTTC	CASTAGGQRVYGYTF	TRBD1	TRBJ1-2	-	TRBV6-1
TGTGCCAGCAGTCGCAGCCAGGGGACTGAAGCTTTCTTT	CASSRSQGTEAFF	-	TRBJ1-1	-	TRBV7-6
TGCAGTGCGCCACAGGGTCGTGGCTACACCTTC	CSAPQGRGYTF	-	TRBJ1-2	-	TRBV20-1
TGTGCCTGGAGTGTAGGACAGGGGGATCAGCCCCAGCATTTT	CAWSVGQGDQPQHF	TRBD1	TRBJ1-5	-	TRBV30
TGTGCCAGTACCGACTCCGGGGGTGGGAGAGGAAACACCATATATTTT	CASTDSGGGRGNTIYF	-	TRBJ1-3	-	TRBV19
TGTGCCAGCAGCTTATCCCTTCGGAGCAATCAGCCCCAGCATTTT	CASSLSLRSNQPQHF	-	TRBJ1-5	few	TRBV7-8
TGTGCCAGCAATGATAGACAGGGAACCTACGAGCAGTACTTC	CASNDRQGTYEQYF	TRBD1	TRBJ2-7	-	TRBV7-9
TGTGCCAGCAGTTTATTGGGGGGGGACACTGAAGCTTTCTTT	CASSLLGGDTEAFF	-	TRBJ1-1	-	TRBV27
TGTGCCAGCTCAGCGGACAGGGGATTGAACACTGAAGCTTTCTTT	CASSADRGLNTEAFF	TRBD1	TRBJ1-1	few	TRBV18